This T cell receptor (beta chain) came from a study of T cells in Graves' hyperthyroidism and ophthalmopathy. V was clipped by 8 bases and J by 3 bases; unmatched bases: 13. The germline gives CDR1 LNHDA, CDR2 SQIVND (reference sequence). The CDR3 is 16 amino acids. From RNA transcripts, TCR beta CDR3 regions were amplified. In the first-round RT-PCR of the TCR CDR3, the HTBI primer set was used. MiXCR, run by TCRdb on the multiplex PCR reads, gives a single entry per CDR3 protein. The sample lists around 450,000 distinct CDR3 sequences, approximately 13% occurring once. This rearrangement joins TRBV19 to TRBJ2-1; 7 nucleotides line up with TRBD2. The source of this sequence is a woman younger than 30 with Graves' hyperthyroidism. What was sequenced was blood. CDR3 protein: CASSIGGGRGYNEQFF. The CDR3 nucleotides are TGTGCCAGTTCTATTGGGGGGGGTCGTGGCTACAATGAGCAGTTCTTC.